This T cell receptor (beta chain) was captured by sequencing in a study of blood T cell repertoires in COVID-19. The overall study: COVID-19 samples, acute and convalescent, were from the United States, Italy and Spain. T cells, B-cell-depleted T cells, or PBMCs supplied cDNA or gDNA.

Trimming took off 1 base at V and 0 bases at J, with 4 bases between the two ends. CDR3 length: 14 amino acids. Germline V gives CDR1 SGHTA, CDR2 FQGNSA. Under the authors' procedure: From reference gene primer amplification, estimates of nucleated cell counts were derived. Assay used: immunoSEQ multiplex PCR; TCRdb lists only in-frame clones, some missing. The V and J calls and clone size are taken from that table; D and trimming were inferred from the DNA. In the table there are 99,000 or so clones, roughly four fifths of which are singletons. Sequencing used peripheral blood. The chain has TRBV7-2 and TRBJ2-1; D is undetermined. The sequence was obtained from a man in his 60s with acute or convalescent COVID-19. The CDR3 loop reads CASSLDSSYNEQFF. CDR3 nucleotides: TGTGCCAGCAGCTTAGATAGCTCCTACAATGAGCAGTTCTTC.